The clone carrying this T cell receptor (beta chain) was recorded at least ten times. The record originates from a study of T cell repertoires in cytomegalovirus infection. Study overall: Indications of both CMV infection and matching HLA type were provided by public TCR beta signatures.

The length of the CDR3 is 12 residues. CDR1 and CDR2 from the germline V gene are SGHTA and FQGNSA. Trimming took 5 bases from V and 12 from J, leaving 14 bases between them. One entry per CDR3 protein, called by TCRdb with MiXCR from the reads. The table shows some 250,000 distinct CDR3 sequences, with less than 9.5% occurring only once. Input material: PBMCs. The receptor was derived from a human donor in good health (CMV status not recorded). Some clones in this sample may be carry-over from other donors' samples. V usage is TRBV7-2 and J usage is TRBJ2-1; no firm D call. CDR3 in amino acids: CASSPYSPGQFF. The CDR3 nucleotides read TGTGCCAGCAGCCCTTACTCTCCAGGGCAGTTCTTC.